Each of the 9 T cell receptor beta chains below was sequenced from the same sample in a study of cytomegalovirus exposure and HLA in healthy donors. Primers for the PCR totalled 60 Vbeta and 13 Jbeta. Libraries were prepared by immunoSEQ multiplex PCR; TCRdb keeps only in-frame clonotypes and omits some of them. Recorded for this sample: 200,000 to 250,000 clones. Sequencing was done on a sample of PBMCs. These receptors originate from a girl aged 2 to 9 in good health and CMV-seropositive.

This chain uses TRBV7-3 with TRBJ2-3; perhaps TRBD2 as D (6 bases). Trimming removed 5 bases at V and 5 bases at J, with 23 bases between. There are 17 residues in the CDR3. Per germline, CDR1 SGHTA and CDR2 FQGTGA. The CDR3 loop reads CASSPGGGVGSLDTQYF. DNA of the CDR3: TGTGCCAGCAGCCCCGGGGGTGGAGTCGGCTCATTAGATACGCAGTATTTT.

V and J are TRBV6-1 and TRBJ1-2, with no clear D. The CDR3 sequence is 14 residues long. Germline V gene sequence: CDR1 MNHNS, CDR2 SASEGT. The ends were cut back, 6 bases at V and 0 bases at J, with 11 bases in the middle. The CDR3 is CASRGSTTNYGYTF. The CDR3 coding sequence is TGTGCCAGCAGGGGCAGTACGACTAACTATGGCTACACCTTC.

CDR3 protein: CASSQVSGVQPQHF. Written as DNA, the CDR3 is TGCGCCAGCAGCCAAGTATCCGGGGTGCAGCCCCAGCATTTT. J is TRBJ1-5 and V is TRBV4-1, with D hard to call. The germline V gene has CDR1 MGHRA and CDR2 YSYEKL. Trimming left V 1 base short and J 7 bases short, with 11 bases between. This CDR3 comprises 14 residues.

The J gene is TRBJ1-1, the V gene TRBV11-2; D unresolved. Germline CDR1 SGHAT, CDR2 FQNNGV. This CDR3 has 13 amino acids. V lost 5 bases and J 4 bases, leaving 11 bases between the germline ends. The CDR3 DNA reads as TGTGCCAGCAGCCCTGTTTATAGCACTGAAGCTTTCTTT. Its translation: CASSPVYSTEAFF.

The chain links TRBV4-2 to TRBJ2-1; 7 nucleotides agree with TRBD2. This CDR3 comprises 17 residues. Germline assignment: CDR1 LGHNA and CDR2 YNFKEQ. Unmatched junction bases numbered 6, after V lost 1 base and J lost 0 bases. DNA of the CDR3: TGTGCCAGCAGCCAAGCAGGAGCGGGGAGCTCCTACAATGAGCAGTTCTTC. It yields the protein CASSQAGAGSSYNEQFF.

The chain combines TRBV7-9 with TRBJ2-3; D is perhaps TRBD1 (5 bases). CDR3 size: 16 residues. In germline, CDR1 is SEHNR, CDR2 FQNEAQ (reference sequence). V lost 2 bases and J lost 2, with 14 bases in between. The CDR3 sequence is CASSLFADRLTDTQYF. The CDR3 DNA reads as TGTGCCAGCAGCTTATTTGCCGACAGACTCACAGATACGCAGTATTTT.

V usage is TRBV9 and J usage is TRBJ2-3; unclear D gene. The germline V gene encodes CDR1 SGDLS and CDR2 YYNGEE. The CDR3 covers 15 residues. Between the trimmed V and J ends, which lost 4 bases and 0 bases, there was a span of 12 bases. The CDR3 nucleotides read TGTGCCAGCAGCCCACAAGTAGCTAGCACAGATACGCAGTATTTT. Amino acids: CASSPQVASTDTQYF.

The chain recombines TRBV7-9 with TRBJ1-4, with D unresolved. Trimming stripped 5 bases from V and 5 bases from J, with 9 bases between. This CDR3 has 13 amino acids. From germline, CDR1 is SEHNR and CDR2 FQNEAQ (reference sequence). DNA of the CDR3: TGTGCCAGCAGCCCCGGTTGGAATGAAAAACTGTTTTTT. This gives the protein CASSPGWNEKLFF.

The V call is TRBV28, the J call TRBJ2-6, with TRBD1 matching over 8 bases. The CDR3 length is 16 residues. The germline CDR1 and CDR2 sequences are MDHEN and SYDVKM. The V gene end was trimmed by 8 bases and the J gene end by 0 bases; junction bases not matched to a gene: 6. The CDR3 here is CASRDRRLSGANVLTF. In nucleotides, the CDR3 is TGTGCCAGCCGGGACAGGAGACTCTCTGGGGCCAACGTCCTGACTTTC.